The T cell receptor beta chain described here comes from a study of human T cells and chemical hapten exposure. About the study: All through the roughly 25-week study, the scalp of each patient received diphenylcyclopropenone doses weekly.

The length of the CDR3 is 17 residues. CDR1 is SGHKS, CDR2 YYEKEE, per germline (reference sequence). Unmatched junction bases numbered 9, after V lost 4 bases and J lost 3 bases. The table lists this clonotype with a few counts. TCRdb reprocessed the RACE reads via MiXCR and lists one record per CDR3 protein. This sample has approximately 87,000 distinct CDR3 sequences; about 10% occur once, and the top ten carry 3.2%. The time point: patch test 2, 6 weeks after DPC sensitization. Treatment indicated: therapeutic diphenylcyclopropenone sensitization with weekly scalp DPC. This sequence was found in a woman aged 40 to 55 with alopecia areata. Some clones in this sample may be carry-over from other donors' samples. Sequencing was performed on whole blood, taken in connection with sensitization to the hapten diphenylcyclopropenone (DPC). The rearrangement links TRBV5-5 to TRBJ2-2; 10 nucleotides match TRBD1. The CDR3 here is CASSPVWDRGYTGELFF. Here the CDR3 DNA reads TGTGCCAGCAGCCCTGTCTGGGACAGGGGATACACCGGGGAGCTGTTTTTT.